The rows below give T cell receptor beta chains drawn from one sample of a study of OX40 agonist ivuxolimab in advanced cancers. Measured with immunoSEQ multiplex PCR; TCRdb has only the in-frame clones, and not every one. The sample carries 70,000 or so clones, about four fifths recorded once. The sequencing used CD4+ or CD8+ T cells sorted from blood, collected in a trial of the OX40 agonist ivuxolimab. All receptors derive from an adult with an advanced solid tumor such as melanoma, head and neck, liver or kidney cancer. Each CDR3 is given with its conserved first and last residue. The D gene is left open where the match is weak. Only some rows state a clone size, as once, few, many or a class for expanded clones.

d_call,cdr3_length,v_call,j_call,clone_size,cdr3_nt,cdr3_aa
TRBD1,17,TRBV11-2,TRBJ2-1,NA,TGTGCCAGCAGCTCACCGGGACAGGGGCCAACACGGAATGAGCAGTTCTTC,CASSSPGQGPTRNEQFF
NA,13,TRBV7-6,TRBJ1-1,NA,TGTGCCAGCAGCTTAACGACGGGTGGGGGAGCTTTCTTT,CASSLTTGGGAFF
NA,13,TRBV5-6,TRBJ2-1,NA,TGTGCCAGCTCAGCTTGGAGAGGGAATGAGCAGTTCTTC,CASSAWRGNEQFF
NA,13,TRBV6-1,TRBJ2-1,NA,TGTGCCAGCAGTGAACCCCCTAGGAATGAGCAGTTCTTC,CASSEPPRNEQFF
NA,15,TRBV19,TRBJ2-7,NA,TGTGCCAGTAGTACCCCCCGGGCGTCCGGGGACGAGCAGTACTTC,CASSTPRASGDEQYF
TRBD1,16,TRBV18,TRBJ1-2,NA,TGTGCCAGCTCACCACCCGGGACAGGGGGCGTCTATGGCTACACCTTC,CASSPPGTGGVYGYTF
TRBD2,16,TRBV7-2,TRBJ2-5,NA,TGTGCCAGCAGCTTAGCGAGTAGCGGGGGAAGAGAGACCCAGTACTTC,CASSLASSGGRETQYF
NA,13,TRBV5-1,TRBJ2-5,NA,TGCGCCAGCAGCTTGGCCTTACAAGAGACCCAGTACTTC,CASSLALQETQYF
NA,16,TRBV5-1,TRBJ2-5,NA,TGCGCCAGCAGCTTGACGGGGGAAAATGGTTATGAGACCCAGTACTTC,CASSLTGENGYETQYF
NA,16,TRBV14,TRBJ2-2,NA,TGTGCCAGCAGCCCCTACGTAGGGCCAGAGTCCGGGGAGCTGTTTTTT,CASSPYVGPESGELFF
TRBD2,16,TRBV6-6,TRBJ2-1,NA,TGTGCCAGCAGGCCAACAGGGACTAGCCGGTACAATGAGCAGTTCTTC,CASRPTGTSRYNEQFF
NA,16,TRBV14,TRBJ2-1,NA,TGTGCCAGCAGCCAAGGGAAAACCGGGTTTCTAAATGAGCAGTTCTTC,CASSQGKTGFLNEQFF
NA,14,TRBV29-1,TRBJ2-5,NA,TGCAGCGCTAGGGCCCAGGGACCCCCAGAGACCCAGTACTTC,CSARAQGPPETQYF
NA,16,TRBV4-1,TRBJ2-3,few,TGCGCCAGCAGCCCGGGTCTTAGAACGAGCACAGATACGCAGTATTTT,CASSPGLRTSTDTQYF
TRBD2,15,TRBV28,TRBJ2-1,NA,TGTGCCAGCAGCTTAGTGACTAGCGGAGGACGGGAGCAGTTCTTC,CASSLVTSGGREQFF
NA,13,TRBV7-8,TRBJ2-2,once,TGTGCCAGCAGCAACAGGAACACCGGGGAGCTGTTTTTT,CASSNRNTGELFF
NA,15,TRBV7-2,TRBJ2-1,NA,TGTGCCAGCAGCTTAGCGCCGAGCTCCTACAATGAGCAGTTCTTC,CASSLAPSSYNEQFF
NA,13,TRBV18,TRBJ2-7,NA,TGTGCCAGCTCACCCGGAGGGGCAGGGGAGCAGTACTTC,CASSPGGAGEQYF
NA,15,TRBV11-3,TRBJ2-2,NA,TGTGCCAGCAGCTCTTCGGAGGGGGAGACCGGGGAGCTGTTTTTT,CASSSSEGETGELFF
NA,12,TRBV28,TRBJ2-7,NA,TGTGCCAGCAGTCCCGACAGGTTCGAGCAGTACTTC,CASSPDRFEQYF
TRBD1,14,TRBV11-2,TRBJ2-1,NA,TGTGCCAGCAGCCGGGACAGGGGAAACAATGAGCAGTTCTTC,CASSRDRGNNEQFF
NA,15,TRBV5-1,TRBJ2-7,NA,TGCGCCAGCAGCTTGACCCCCCTGACCCTCTACGAGCAGTACTTC,CASSLTPLTLYEQYF
NA,17,TRBV6-4,TRBJ2-7,NA,TGTGCCAGCAGTGACTCTGCGGATTCTACAGCCACCTACGAGCAGTACTTC,CASSDSADSTATYEQYF